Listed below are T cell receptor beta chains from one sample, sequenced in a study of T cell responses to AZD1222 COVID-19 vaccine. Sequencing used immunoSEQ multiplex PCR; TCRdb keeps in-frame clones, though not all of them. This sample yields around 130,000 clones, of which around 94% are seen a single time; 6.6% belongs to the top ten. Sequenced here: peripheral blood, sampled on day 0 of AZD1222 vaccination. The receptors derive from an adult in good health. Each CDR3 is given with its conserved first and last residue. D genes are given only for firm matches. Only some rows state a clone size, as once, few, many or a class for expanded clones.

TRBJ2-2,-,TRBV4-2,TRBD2,CASSRSSGTSVNTGELFF,TGTGCCAGCAGCCGATCCTCCGGGACTAGCGTTAACACCGGGGAGCTGTTTTTT
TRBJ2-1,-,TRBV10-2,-,CASSEFQSSYNEQFF,TGCGCCAGCAGTGAATTCCAGAGCTCCTACAATGAGCAGTTCTTC
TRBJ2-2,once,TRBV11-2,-,CASRLGIGAGELFF,TGTGCCAGCAGACTAGGGATTGGGGCCGGGGAGCTGTTTTTT
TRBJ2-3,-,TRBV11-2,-,CASSPPQLNTDTQYF,TGTGCCAGCAGCCCCCCCCAGCTGAACACAGATACGCAGTATTTT
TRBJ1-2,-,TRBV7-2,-,CASRNPPLGGYGYTF,TGTGCCAGCAGAAATCCCCCGCTGGGGGGCTATGGCTACACCTTC
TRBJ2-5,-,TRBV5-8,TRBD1,CASSPGQGMGIGTQYF,TGTGCCAGCAGCCCGGGACAGGGAATGGGGATAGGGACCCAGTACTTC
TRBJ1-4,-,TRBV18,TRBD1,CASSPTGATNEKLFF,TGTGCCAGCTCACCCACAGGGGCAACTAATGAAAAACTGTTTTTT
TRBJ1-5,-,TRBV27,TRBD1,CASRGNYEGAGETNQPQHF,TGTGCCAGCAGGGGGAACTACGAGGGGGCAGGTGAGACTAATCAGCCCCAGCATTTT
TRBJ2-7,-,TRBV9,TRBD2,CASSVGEGLASSYEQYF,TGTGCCAGCAGCGTAGGGGAAGGACTAGCGAGCTCCTACGAGCAGTACTTC
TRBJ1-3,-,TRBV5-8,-,CASSTTLSLSGNTIYF,TGTGCCAGCAGCACCACACTCTCCCTCTCTGGAAACACCATATATTTT
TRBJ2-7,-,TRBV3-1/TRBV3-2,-,CASSLRPVSHEQYF,TGTGCCAGCAGCCTCCGACCCGTTTCCCACGAGCAGTACTTC
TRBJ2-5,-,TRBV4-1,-,CASSQGHSGETQYF,TGCGCCAGCAGCCAAGGACATAGCGGAGAGACCCAGTACTTC
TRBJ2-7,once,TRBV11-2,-,CASSLGITNEQYF,TGTGCCAGCAGCCTCGGGATAACCAACGAGCAGTACTTC
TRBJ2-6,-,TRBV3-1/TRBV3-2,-,CASSQGPRGSGANVLTF,TGTGCCAGCAGCCAAGGGCCCAGAGGTTCTGGGGCCAACGTCCTGACTTTC
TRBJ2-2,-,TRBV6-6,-,CASRESGSGELFF,TGTGCCAGCAGAGAGAGCGGATCCGGGGAGCTGTTTTTT
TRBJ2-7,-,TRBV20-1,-,CSARDLGEQYF,TGCAGTGCTAGAGACTTGGGCGAGCAGTACTTC
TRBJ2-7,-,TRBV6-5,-,CASSYPGTYEQYF,TGTGCCAGCAGTTACCCGGGGACCTACGAGCAGTACTTC
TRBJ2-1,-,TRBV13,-,CASSYSNEQFF,TGTGCCAGCAGCTACTCCAATGAGCAGTTCTTC
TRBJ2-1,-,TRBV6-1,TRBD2,CASSGRMASGRATSYNEQFF,TGTGCCAGCAGTGGTAGAATGGCTAGCGGGAGGGCTACCTCCTACAATGAGCAGTTCTTC
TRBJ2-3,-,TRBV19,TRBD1,CASSSSGQGGPTDTQYF,TGTGCCAGTAGTTCGTCGGGACAGGGTGGCCCCACAGATACGCAGTATTTT
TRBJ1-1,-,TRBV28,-,CASSLLRSMNTEAFF,TGTGCCAGCAGTTTACTCCGAAGTATGAACACTGAAGCTTTCTTT
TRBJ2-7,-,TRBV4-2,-,CASSQISNEQYF,TGTGCCAGCAGCCAAATCTCCAACGAGCAGTACTTC
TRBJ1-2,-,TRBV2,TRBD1,CATSLTGKGSYGYTF,TGTGCCACCTCCTTGACAGGGAAGGGGAGCTATGGCTACACCTTC
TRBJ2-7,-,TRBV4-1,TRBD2,CASSQQVGLAGDYEQYF,TGCGCCAGCAGCCAACAAGTGGGACTAGCGGGAGATTACGAGCAGTACTTC
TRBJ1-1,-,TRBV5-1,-,CASSFQEITEAFF,TGCGCCAGCAGCTTTCAGGAGATCACTGAAGCTTTCTTT
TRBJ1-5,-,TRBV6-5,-,CASSLNSNQPQHF,TGTGCCAGCAGCCTAAATAGCAATCAGCCCCAGCATTTT
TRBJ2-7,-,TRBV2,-,CASSPGLTYEQYF,TGTGCCAGCAGCCCGGGACTTACCTACGAGCAGTACTTC
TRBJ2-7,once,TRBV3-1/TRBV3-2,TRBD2,CASSQVLARGEQYF,TGTGCCAGCAGCCAAGTACTAGCGAGGGGCGAGCAGTACTTC
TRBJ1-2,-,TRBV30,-,CAWSVGLRYGYTF,TGTGCCTGGAGTGTAGGACTGCGCTATGGCTACACCTTC
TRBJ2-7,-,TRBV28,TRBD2,CASSLGGGAGRSYEQYF,TGTGCCAGCAGTTTAGGGGGGGGAGCGGGCCGCTCCTACGAGCAGTACTTC
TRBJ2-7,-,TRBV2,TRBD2,CATRTSGTLPYEQYF,TGTGCCACCCGGACTAGCGGGACGCTACCCTACGAGCAGTACTTC